A few counts support the clone carrying this TCR beta chain. Its antigen is as yet unknown. This entry belongs to a study of Graves' ophthalmopathy and Graves' hyperthyroidism. Study summary: Ophthalmopathy not arising within 18 months of follow-up defined hyperthyroidism as stable. Study outcomes and limitations: Blood also contained most of the expanded thyroid clonotypes above 0.001 frequency.

Investigators amplified TCR beta CDR3 regions from RNA transcripts. The workflow started with a first-round RT-PCR run with HTBI primers and then moved on to a second-round multiplex PCR. TCRdb ran MiXCR on the multiplex PCR reads and lists one entry per CDR3 protein. There are approximately 540,000 distinct CDR3 sequences in the sample; less than 40% occur only once, and roughly 4.5% lies in the top ten. V was cut by 5 bases and J by 8 bases, with 18 bases left in between. Germline V gene sequence: CDR1 MNHEY, CDR2 SVGAGI. The CDR3 contains 15 residues. Each hyperthyroidism patient was newly diagnosed, with under 2 months' duration, and aged 18 to 65. Researchers turned away patients with other autoimmune diseases, uncontrolled infections, pregnancy or lactation.

This chain connects TRBV6-5 to TRBJ1-4; no clear D gene. Sequenced material: peripheral blood or thyroid tissue (not recorded which). The sequence derives from an adult man with Graves' hyperthyroidism. CDR3 region: CASSAGPSSNEKLFF. As DNA, the CDR3 is TGTGCCAGCAGTGCCGGGCCAAGCTCGAACGAAAAACTGTTTTTT.